A selection of T cell receptor beta chains follows, all from one sample in a study of T-cell memory formation after mild COVID-19. TCRdb reprocessed the 5' RACE reads with MiXCR, giving one entry per CDR3 protein. The sample records around 510,000 distinct CDR3 sequences, about a fifth being singletons. The sample was PBMCs or a T cell subset sorted from them (not recorded which). The receptors were sampled from an adult woman who had mild COVID-19 (a few samples of this study predate the infection). Cell type and time point are not known. Both conserved end residues are part of each CDR3. The D gene is left open where the match is weak. Only part of the rows carry a size: once, few, many, or a class if the clone is expanded.

D gene: TRBD1
J gene: TRBJ1-6
V gene: TRBV7-2
clone size: NA
CDR3 DNA: TGTGCCAGCAGCTTACGCCCCTCTAGTGGGGACAGGATTAATTCACCCCTCCACTTT
CDR3 protein: CASSLRPSSGDRINSPLHF

D gene: NA
J gene: TRBJ2-2
V gene: TRBV7-6
clone size: few
CDR3 DNA: TGTGCCAGCAGCTTTGCCTTTCTTCCGAACACCGGGGAGCTGTTTTTT
CDR3 protein: CASSFAFLPNTGELFF

D gene: TRBD2
J gene: TRBJ2-3
V gene: TRBV4-2
clone size: NA
CDR3 DNA: TGTGCCAGCAGCCAAGATTGGGGACTAGCATTAGCAGATACGCAGTATTTT
CDR3 protein: CASSQDWGLALADTQYF

D gene: TRBD1
J gene: TRBJ1-1
V gene: TRBV6-1
clone size: NA
CDR3 DNA: TGTGCCAGCTCGGACAGGGTATGGACTGAAGCTTTCTTT
CDR3 protein: CASSDRVWTEAFF

D gene: TRBD1
J gene: TRBJ2-7
V gene: TRBV4-1
clone size: few
CDR3 DNA: TGCGCCAGCAGCCGGAGCGGCCCCGGGACAGGAACCTACGAGCAGTACTTC
CDR3 protein: CASSRSGPGTGTYEQYF

D gene: NA
J gene: TRBJ1-2
V gene: TRBV12-3/TRBV12-4
clone size: many
CDR3 DNA: TGTGCCAGCAGTTTCTCGGACCGCCCTAACTATGGCTACACCTTC
CDR3 protein: CASSFSDRPNYGYTF

D gene: NA
J gene: TRBJ1-1
V gene: TRBV4-1
clone size: few
CDR3 DNA: TGCGCCAGCAGCCAAGGCGGACAGACGAATGAAGCTTTCTTT
CDR3 protein: CASSQGGQTNEAFF

D gene: NA
J gene: TRBJ2-1
V gene: TRBV30
clone size: NA
CDR3 DNA: TGTGCCTGGAGTGTAGGAGGTTCACGGGTTGAGCAGTTCTTC
CDR3 protein: CAWSVGGSRVEQFF

D gene: TRBD1
J gene: TRBJ2-7
V gene: TRBV24-1
clone size: once
CDR3 DNA: TGTGCCACCAGCCCCGGGGCGGGACAGGGTCTGTACGAGCAGTACTTC
CDR3 protein: CATSPGAGQGLYEQYF

D gene: NA
J gene: TRBJ2-7
V gene: TRBV25-1
clone size: NA
CDR3 DNA: TGTGCCAGCAGTGACAACACGGGGGTCTACGAGCAGTACTTC
CDR3 protein: CASSDNTGVYEQYF

D gene: NA
J gene: TRBJ1-1
V gene: TRBV3-1
clone size: NA
CDR3 DNA: TGTGCCAGCAGCCAAGATCGGACTGAAGCTTTCTTT
CDR3 protein: CASSQDRTEAFF

D gene: NA
J gene: TRBJ2-7
V gene: TRBV6-5
clone size: few
CDR3 DNA: TGTGCCAGCAGTACGGGGAATTCCTACGAGCAGTACTTC
CDR3 protein: CASSTGNSYEQYF

D gene: NA
J gene: TRBJ1-2
V gene: TRBV6-1
clone size: few
CDR3 DNA: TGTGCCAGCGTAATTACTCGGGACGCCATTAGGCACTACACCTTC
CDR3 protein: CASVITRDAIRHYTF

D gene: NA
J gene: TRBJ1-4
V gene: TRBV6-6
clone size: few
CDR3 DNA: TGTGCCAGCAGTTATAGGTTAGGGCGGAGTATGGTTAATGAAAAACTGTTTTTT
CDR3 protein: CASSYRLGRSMVNEKLFF

D gene: TRBD2
J gene: TRBJ2-1
V gene: TRBV10-3
clone size: NA
CDR3 DNA: TGTGCCATCAGTGAAACTAGCGGAGGGGAGCAGTTCTTC
CDR3 protein: CAISETSGGEQFF

D gene: TRBD1
J gene: TRBJ2-1
V gene: TRBV6-1
clone size: many
CDR3 DNA: TGTGCCAGCAGCCGGGGACAGGGCTCCTACAATGAGCAGTTCTTC
CDR3 protein: CASSRGQGSYNEQFF

D gene: NA
J gene: TRBJ1-2
V gene: TRBV5-5
clone size: many
CDR3 DNA: TGTGCCAGCAGCCCCGCCTCTCAGGGATACTATGGCTACACCTTC
CDR3 protein: CASSPASQGYYGYTF

D gene: TRBD2
J gene: TRBJ2-2
V gene: TRBV10-3
clone size: NA
CDR3 DNA: TGTGCCACAGGGACTAGCGGGGCCTGGAACACCGGGGAGCTGTTTTTT
CDR3 protein: CATGTSGAWNTGELFF

D gene: NA
J gene: TRBJ2-3
V gene: TRBV5-6
clone size: NA
CDR3 DNA: TGTGCCAGCAGCTTGAGTGGCTATGCTAGCACAGATACGCAGTATTTT
CDR3 protein: CASSLSGYASTDTQYF

D gene: NA
J gene: TRBJ1-6
V gene: TRBV9
clone size: few
CDR3 DNA: TGTGCCAGCAGCGTAGGAGGGGTCAATTCACCCCTCCACTTT
CDR3 protein: CASSVGGVNSPLHF

D gene: NA
J gene: TRBJ1-4
V gene: TRBV19
clone size: few
CDR3 DNA: TGTGCCAGTAGCGAAGCCCCAGGGTTTCTCAGAGAAAAACTGTTTTTT
CDR3 protein: CASSEAPGFLREKLFF

D gene: NA
J gene: TRBJ1-1
V gene: TRBV5-1
clone size: NA
CDR3 DNA: TGCGCCAGCAAGCGAGGGAACACTGAAGCTTTCTTT
CDR3 protein: CASKRGNTEAFF